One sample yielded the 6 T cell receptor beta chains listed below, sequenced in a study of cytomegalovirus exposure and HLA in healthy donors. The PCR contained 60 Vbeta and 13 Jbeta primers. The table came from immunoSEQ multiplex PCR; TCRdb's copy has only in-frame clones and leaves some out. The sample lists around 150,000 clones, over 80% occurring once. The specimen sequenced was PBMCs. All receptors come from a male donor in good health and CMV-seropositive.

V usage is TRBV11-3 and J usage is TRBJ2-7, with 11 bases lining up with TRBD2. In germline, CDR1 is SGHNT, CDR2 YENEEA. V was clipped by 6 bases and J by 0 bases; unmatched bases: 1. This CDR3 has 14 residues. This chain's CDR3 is CASSSGRGSYEQYF. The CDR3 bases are TGTGCCAGCAGTAGCGGGAGGGGCTCCTACGAGCAGTACTTC.

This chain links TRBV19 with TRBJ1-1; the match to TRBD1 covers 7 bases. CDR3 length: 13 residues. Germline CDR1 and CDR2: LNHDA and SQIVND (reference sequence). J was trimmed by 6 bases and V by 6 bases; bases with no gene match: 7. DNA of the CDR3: TGTGCCAGTAGGGACAGGCAATTGTCTGAAGCTTTCTTT. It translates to CASRDRQLSEAFF.

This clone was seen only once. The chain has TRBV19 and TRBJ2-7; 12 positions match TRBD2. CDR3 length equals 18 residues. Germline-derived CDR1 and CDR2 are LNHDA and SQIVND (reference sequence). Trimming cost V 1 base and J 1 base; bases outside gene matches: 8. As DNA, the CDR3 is TGTGCCAGTAGTATAGGACTAGCGGGAGAGGGCCTTTCCTACGAGCAGTACTTC. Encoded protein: CASSIGLAGEGLSYEQYF.

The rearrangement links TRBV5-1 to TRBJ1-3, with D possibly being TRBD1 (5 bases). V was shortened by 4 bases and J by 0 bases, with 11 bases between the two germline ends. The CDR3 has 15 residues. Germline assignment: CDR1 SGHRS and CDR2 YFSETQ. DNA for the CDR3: TGCGCCAGCAGCGCGACAGTCGTCTCTGGAAACACCATATATTTT. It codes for CASSATVVSGNTIYF.

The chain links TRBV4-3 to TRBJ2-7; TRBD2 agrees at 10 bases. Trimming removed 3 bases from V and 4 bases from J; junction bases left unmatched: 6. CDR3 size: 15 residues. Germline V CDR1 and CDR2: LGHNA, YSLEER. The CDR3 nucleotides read TGCGCCAGCAGCCAGGCCACTAGCGGGGTTTACGAGCAGTACTTC. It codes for CASSQATSGVYEQYF.

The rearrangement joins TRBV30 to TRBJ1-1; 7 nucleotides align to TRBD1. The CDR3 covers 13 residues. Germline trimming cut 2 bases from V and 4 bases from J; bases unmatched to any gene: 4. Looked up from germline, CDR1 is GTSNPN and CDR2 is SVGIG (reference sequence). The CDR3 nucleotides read TGTGCCTGGAGTCGGGACAGCGGCACTGAAGCTTTCTTT. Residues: CAWSRDSGTEAFF. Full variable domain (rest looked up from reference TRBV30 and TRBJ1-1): SQTIHQWPATLVQPVGSPLSLECTVEGTSNPNLYWYRQAAGRGLQLLFYSVGIGQISSEVPQNLSASRPQDRQFILSSKKLLLSDSGFYLCAWSRDSGTEAFFGQGTRLTVV.